This T cell receptor beta chain comes out of a study of blood T cell repertoires in COVID-19 (dated by TCRdb to 2018 to 2020). About the investigation overall: Samples from collaborators originated in the United States, Italy and Spain and spanned both the acute and convalescent phases of COVID-19. The repertoires were made available in a free public database intended to serve as a resource for research on the immune response to SARS-CoV-2. Deeply sampled blood TCRbeta repertoires from subjects exposed to, actively infected with, or recovered from COVID-19 were included in the dataset. The material from the prospective study consisted of cDNA or gDNA derived from T cells, B-cell-depleted T cells, or PBMCs. Where available, HLA class I and class II types were taken from metadata supplied by the sample provider and were not determined by assay-based typing. A de-identified subject ID, COVID-19 status, age in years and sex were almost always included in the sample metadata. The samples were drawn from the first 160 participants of the ongoing ImmuneRACE study and from 1,254 subjects provided by 6 global collaborators. Broader findings and caveats from the paper: Clinical and demographic metadata were provided uncurated, with the amount varying by source and participant.

This clone was picked up a small number of times. Its recognized antigen is unknown. There are no base qualities to consult, and no much larger clone falls within one base. The collaborating institutions used their own protocols to collect whole blood in K2EDTA tubes. For TCRbeta analysis, collaborator samples were shipped as frozen whole blood, as isolated PBMCs, or as DNA extracted from either sample type. TCRbeta CDR3 regions were amplified from genomic DNA using the immunoSEQ Assay, a bias-controlled multiplex PCR. Under the source paper's analysis protocol: The number of nucleated cells in each sample was estimated by amplification of reference gene primers within the assay. To quantify the absolute abundance of each unique TCRbeta CDR3 rearrangement, sequence reads were collapsed and filtered. For each sample, productive Simpson clonality was calculated by taking the square root of Simpson's diversity index across productive rearrangements. Entries here come from immuneACCESS through TCRdb and include only in-frame sequences with V and J called. Some clones fail to appear in such tables; in the studies checked, an unresolved V gene covers under half of the shortfall, and the cause of the remainder is unknown. V, J and clone size are those of that table, while D and trimming were read from the DNA. Present in this sample are about 61,000 clones, 87% of which were seen just once. About 6.8% of the sample lies in the top ten.

The CDR3 starts with the cysteine, ends with the phenylalanine, and has 14 residues. Just the 42-base CDR3 DNA is kept, in frame starting at base 1. V gives up 2 bases and J gives up 3 bases, and the segment between their germline ends measures 10 bases. The CDR1 and CDR2 encoded by the germline V gene (reference sequence) are LGHDT and YNNKEL. The source is a man in his fifties or sixties with acute or convalescent COVID-19. Sequencing was carried out using peripheral blood. The chain joins TRBV3-1 (or the pseudogene TRBV3-2) to TRBJ1-1; confidence is insufficient to name the D gene. Here the CDR3 is given as CASSQIRGDTEAFF. The DNA is as follows: TGTGCCAGCAGCCAAATCCGAGGAGACACTGAAGCTTTCTTT.